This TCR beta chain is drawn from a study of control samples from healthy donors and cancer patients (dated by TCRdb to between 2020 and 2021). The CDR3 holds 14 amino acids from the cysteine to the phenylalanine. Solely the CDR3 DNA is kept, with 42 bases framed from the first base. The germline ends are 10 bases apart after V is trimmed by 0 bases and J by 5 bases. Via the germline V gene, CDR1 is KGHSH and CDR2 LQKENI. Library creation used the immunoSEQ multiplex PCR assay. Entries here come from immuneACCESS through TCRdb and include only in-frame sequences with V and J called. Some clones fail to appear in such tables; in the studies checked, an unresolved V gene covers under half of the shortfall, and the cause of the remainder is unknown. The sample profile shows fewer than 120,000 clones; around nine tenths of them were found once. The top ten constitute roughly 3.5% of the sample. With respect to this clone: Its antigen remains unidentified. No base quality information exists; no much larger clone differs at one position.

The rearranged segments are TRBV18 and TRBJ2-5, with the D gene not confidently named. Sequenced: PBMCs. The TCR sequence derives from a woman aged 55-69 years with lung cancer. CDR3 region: CASSPPNMGETQYF. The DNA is TGTGCCAGCTCACCACCTAATATGGGGGAGACCCAGTACTTC.